The 6 T cell receptor beta chains in this list originate from one sample, sequenced in a study of patients and donors after allogeneic stem cell transplantation. TCRdb reanalysed the RT-PCR reads using MiXCR and keeps one entry per CDR3 protein. The sample consists of 920,000 or so distinct CDR3 sequences, over 15% of them appearing once. The sample comprised blood, either unsorted or a sorted T cell fraction (not recorded which). The origin of the receptors is a human donor who was either an allogeneic HSCT recipient or a stem cell or donor lymphocyte infusion donor (not recorded which). It is not recorded whose cells these are; they may come from a transplant donor.

About this clonotype itself: The junction differs from germline at one of its ends, possibly a read error. V usage is TRBV6-1 and J usage is TRBJ1-1; no clear D. Germline V gene data show CDR1 as MNHNS and CDR2 as SASEGT. The CDR3 has 17 residues. For the CDR3, the DNA is TGTGCCAGCAGTAAAGCCGGTATTTTCATCTCGGGCACTGAAGCTTTCTTT. Amino acids: CASSKAGIFISGTEAFF.

The chain is built from TRBV12-3 or TRBV12-4 and TRBJ1-1; D unclear. The CDR3 consists of 19 residues. Deletions cut 6 bases from V and 0 bases from J, with 26 bases between. In DNA form, the CDR3 reads TGTGCCAGCAGGACGGCCCGGAGCCTCCAGGAGGGAGTGAACACTGAAGCTTTCTTT. Its translation is CASRTARSLQEGVNTEAFF.

The CDR3 here is CASSFGQGITDTQYF. The CDR3 DNA reads TGTGCCAGCTCATTCGGACAGGGAATTACAGATACGCAGTATTTT. V gene TRBV18 combines with J gene TRBJ2-3, with TRBD1 matching over 8 bases. With V trimmed by 5 bases and J by 3 bases, 7 bases remained unmatched. Germline V gives CDR1 KGHSH, CDR2 LQKENI. The CDR3 consists of 15 residues.

The chain is built from TRBV3-1 and TRBJ2-7, with unresolved D. This CDR3 comprises 16 residues. CDR1 and CDR2 (germline): LGHDT, YNNKEL (reference sequence). V was pared by 0 bases and J by 0 bases, with 12 bases between. This chain's CDR3 is CASSQDPYPSSYEQYF. CDR3 nucleotide sequence: TGTGCCAGCAGCCAAGATCCCTATCCTAGCTCCTACGAGCAGTACTTC.

This clonotype was counted between two and nine times. The chain employs TRBV6-4 and TRBJ2-1; D is possibly TRBD1 (5 bases). Germline V gene data show CDR1 as MRHNA and CDR2 as SNTAGT. The CDR3 has 16 residues. The V and J ends lost 5 bases and 3 bases respectively, with 17 bases between them. CDR3 sequence: CASSKGENLNYNEQFF. The CDR3, as DNA: TGTGCCAGCAGTAAAGGGGAAAACCTAAACTACAATGAGCAGTTCTTC.

V usage is TRBV7-2 and J usage is TRBJ2-4; D is uncertain. The length of the CDR3 is 15 residues. Trimming removed 1 base at V and 3 bases at J, with 10 bases between. Germline V gene sequence: CDR1 SGHTA, CDR2 FQGNSA. The CDR3 is CASSLVSGVKNIQYF. CDR3 sequence (DNA): TGTGCCAGCAGCTTAGTATCAGGAGTCAAAAACATTCAGTACTTC. Full variable domain (rest looked up from reference TRBV7-2 and TRBJ2-4): GAGVSQSPSNKVTEKGKDVELRCDPISGHTALYWYRQSLGQGLEFLIYFQGNSAPDKSGLPSDRFSAERTGGSVSTLTIQRTQQEDSAVYLCASSLVSGVKNIQYFGAGTRLSVL.